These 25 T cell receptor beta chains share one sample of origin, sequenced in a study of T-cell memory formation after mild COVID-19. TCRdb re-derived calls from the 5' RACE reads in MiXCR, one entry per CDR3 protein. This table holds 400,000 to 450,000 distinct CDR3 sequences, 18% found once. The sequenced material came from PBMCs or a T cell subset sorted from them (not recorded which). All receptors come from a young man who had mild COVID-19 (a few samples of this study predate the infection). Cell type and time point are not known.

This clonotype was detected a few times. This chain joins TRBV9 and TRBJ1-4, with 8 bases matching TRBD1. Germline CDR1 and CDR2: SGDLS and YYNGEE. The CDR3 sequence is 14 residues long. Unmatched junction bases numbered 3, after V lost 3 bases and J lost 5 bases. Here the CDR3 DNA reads TGTGCCAGCAGCGGGACAGGGAAAAATGAAAAACTGTTTTTT. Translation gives CASSGTGKNEKLFF.

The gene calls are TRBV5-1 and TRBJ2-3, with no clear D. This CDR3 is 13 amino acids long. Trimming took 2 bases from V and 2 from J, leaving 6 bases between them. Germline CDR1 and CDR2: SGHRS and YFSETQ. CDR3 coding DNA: TGCGCCAGCAGCTTTTTATACACAGATACGCAGTATTTT. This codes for CASSFLYTDTQYF.

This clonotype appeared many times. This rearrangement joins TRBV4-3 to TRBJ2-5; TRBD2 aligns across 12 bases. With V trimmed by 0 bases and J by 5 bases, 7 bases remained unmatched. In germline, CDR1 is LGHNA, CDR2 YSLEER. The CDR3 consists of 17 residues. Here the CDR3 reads CASSQDPSGGARETQYF. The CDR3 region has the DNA TGCGCCAGCAGCCAAGATCCTAGCGGGGGGGCCAGGGAGACCCAGTACTTC.

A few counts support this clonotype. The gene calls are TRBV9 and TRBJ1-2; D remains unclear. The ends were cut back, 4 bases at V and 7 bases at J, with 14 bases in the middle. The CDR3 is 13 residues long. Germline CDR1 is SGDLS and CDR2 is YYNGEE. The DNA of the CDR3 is TGTGCCAGCAGCCGGGAGGAAAGATTTGGCTACACCTTC. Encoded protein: CASSREERFGYTF.

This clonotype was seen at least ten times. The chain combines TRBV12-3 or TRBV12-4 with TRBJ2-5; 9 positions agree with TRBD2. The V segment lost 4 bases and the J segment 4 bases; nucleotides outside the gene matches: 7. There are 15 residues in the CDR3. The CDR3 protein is CASSSGTSMRETQYF. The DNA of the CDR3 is TGTGCCAGCAGTTCCGGGACTAGCATGAGAGAGACCCAGTACTTC.

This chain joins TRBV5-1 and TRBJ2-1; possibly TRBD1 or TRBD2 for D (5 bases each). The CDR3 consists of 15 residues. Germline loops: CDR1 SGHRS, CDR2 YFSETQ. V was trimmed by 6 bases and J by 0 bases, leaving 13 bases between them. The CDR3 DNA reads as TGCGCCAGCAAACGCGAGGGGCTCTCCTACAATGAGCAGTTCTTC. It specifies CASKREGLSYNEQFF.

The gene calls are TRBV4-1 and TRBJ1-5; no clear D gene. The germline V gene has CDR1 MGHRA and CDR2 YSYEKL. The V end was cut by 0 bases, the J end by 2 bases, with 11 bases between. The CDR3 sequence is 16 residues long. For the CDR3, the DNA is TGCGCCAGCAGCCAAGATGCCGACGGGCGCAATCAGCCCCAGCATTTT. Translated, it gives CASSQDADGRNQPQHF.

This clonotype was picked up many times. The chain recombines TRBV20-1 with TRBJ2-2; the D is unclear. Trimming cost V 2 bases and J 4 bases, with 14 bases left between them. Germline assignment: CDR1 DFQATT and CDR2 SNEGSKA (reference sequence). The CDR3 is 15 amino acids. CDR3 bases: TGCAGTGCTAGACACCCTACGACACTCACCGGGGAGCTGTTTTTT. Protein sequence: CSARHPTTLTGELFF.

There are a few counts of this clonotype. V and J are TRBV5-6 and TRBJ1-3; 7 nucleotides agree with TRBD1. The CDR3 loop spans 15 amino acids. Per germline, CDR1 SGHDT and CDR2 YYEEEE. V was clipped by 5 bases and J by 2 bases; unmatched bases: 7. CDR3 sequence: CASSLRGGPGNTIYF. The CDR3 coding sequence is TGTGCCAGCAGTCTTCGAGGGGGCCCTGGAAACACCATATATTTT.

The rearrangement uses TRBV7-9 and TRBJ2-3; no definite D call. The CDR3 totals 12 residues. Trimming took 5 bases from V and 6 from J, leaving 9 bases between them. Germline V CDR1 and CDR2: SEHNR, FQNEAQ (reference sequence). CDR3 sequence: CASSPLIDTQYF. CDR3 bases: TGTGCCAGCAGCCCGTTGATTGATACGCAGTATTTT.

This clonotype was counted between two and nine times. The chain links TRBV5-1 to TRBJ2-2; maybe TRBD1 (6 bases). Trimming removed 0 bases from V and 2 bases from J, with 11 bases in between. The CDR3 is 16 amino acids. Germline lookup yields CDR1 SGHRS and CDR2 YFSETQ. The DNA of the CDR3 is TGCGCCAGCAGCTTGGTTCCAGGGGTAAACACCGGGGAGCTGTTTTTT. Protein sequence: CASSLVPGVNTGELFF.

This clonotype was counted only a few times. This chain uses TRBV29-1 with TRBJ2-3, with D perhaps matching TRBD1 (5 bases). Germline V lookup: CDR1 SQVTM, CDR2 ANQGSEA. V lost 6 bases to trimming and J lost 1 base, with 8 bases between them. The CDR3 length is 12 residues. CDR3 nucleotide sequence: TGCAGCGTCCAGACAGGCACAGATACGCAGTATTTT. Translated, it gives CSVQTGTDTQYF.

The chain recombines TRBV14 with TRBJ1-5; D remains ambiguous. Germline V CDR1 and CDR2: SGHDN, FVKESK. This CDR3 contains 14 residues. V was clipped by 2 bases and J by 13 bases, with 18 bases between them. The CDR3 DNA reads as TGTGCCAGCAGCCAATCGTCGACCTCGGGTCGTCAGCATTTT. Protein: CASSQSSTSGRQHF. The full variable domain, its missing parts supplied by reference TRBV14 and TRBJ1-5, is EAGVTQFPSHSVIEKGQTVTLRCDPISGHDNLYWYRRVMGKEIKFLLHFVKESKQDESGMPNNRFLAERTGGTYSTLKVQPAELEDSGVYFCASSQSSTSGRQHFGDGTRLSIL.

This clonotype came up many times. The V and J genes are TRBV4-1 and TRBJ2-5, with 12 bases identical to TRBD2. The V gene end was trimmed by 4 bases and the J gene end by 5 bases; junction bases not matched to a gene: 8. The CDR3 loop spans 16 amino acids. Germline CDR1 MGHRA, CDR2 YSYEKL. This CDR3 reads CASSPRLAGGPETQYF. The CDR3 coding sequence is TGCGCCAGCAGCCCCCGGCTAGCGGGGGGGCCCGAGACCCAGTACTTC.

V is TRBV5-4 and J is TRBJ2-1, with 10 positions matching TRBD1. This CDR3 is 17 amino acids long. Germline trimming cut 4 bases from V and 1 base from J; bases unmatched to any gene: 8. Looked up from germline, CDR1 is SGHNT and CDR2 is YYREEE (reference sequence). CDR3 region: CASSVGDRGSSYNEQFF. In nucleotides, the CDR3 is TGTGCCAGCAGCGTCGGGGACAGGGGATCGTCCTACAATGAGCAGTTCTTC.

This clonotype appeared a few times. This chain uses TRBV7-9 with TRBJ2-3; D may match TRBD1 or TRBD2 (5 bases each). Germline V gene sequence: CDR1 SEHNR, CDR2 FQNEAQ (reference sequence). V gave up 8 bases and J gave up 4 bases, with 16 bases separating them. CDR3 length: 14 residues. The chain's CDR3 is CASLPKRGADTQYF. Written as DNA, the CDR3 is TGTGCCAGCTTACCGAAGCGAGGGGCAGATACGCAGTATTTT.

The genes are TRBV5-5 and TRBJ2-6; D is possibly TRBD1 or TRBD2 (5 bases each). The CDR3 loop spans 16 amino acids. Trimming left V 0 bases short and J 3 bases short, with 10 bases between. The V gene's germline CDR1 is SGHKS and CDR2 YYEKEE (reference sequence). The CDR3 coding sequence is TGTGCCAGCAGCTTGGTCGGGGCGGGTGGGGCCAACGTCCTGACTTTC. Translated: CASSLVGAGGANVLTF.

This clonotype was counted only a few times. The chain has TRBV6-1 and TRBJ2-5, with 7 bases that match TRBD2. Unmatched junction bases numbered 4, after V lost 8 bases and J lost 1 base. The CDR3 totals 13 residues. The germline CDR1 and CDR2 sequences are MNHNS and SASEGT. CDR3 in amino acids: CASGGLVQETQYF. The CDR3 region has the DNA TGTGCCAGCGGTGGACTAGTCCAAGAGACCCAGTACTTC.

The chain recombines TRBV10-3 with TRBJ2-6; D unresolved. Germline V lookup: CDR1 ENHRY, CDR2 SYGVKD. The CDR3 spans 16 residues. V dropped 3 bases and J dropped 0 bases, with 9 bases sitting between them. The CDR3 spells CAISDSGTSGANVLTF. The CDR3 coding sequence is TGTGCCATCAGTGACTCGGGCACCTCTGGGGCCAACGTCCTGACTTTC.

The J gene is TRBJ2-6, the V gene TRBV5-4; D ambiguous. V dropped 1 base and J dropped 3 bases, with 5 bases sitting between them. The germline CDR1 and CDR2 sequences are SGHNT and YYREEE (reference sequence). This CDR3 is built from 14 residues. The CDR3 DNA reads TGTGCCAGCAGCTTGTGGGGTGGGGCCAACGTCCTGACTTTC. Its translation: CASSLWGGANVLTF. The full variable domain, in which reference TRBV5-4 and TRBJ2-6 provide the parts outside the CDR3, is ETGVTQSPTHLIKTRGQQVTLRCSSQSGHNTVSWYQQALGQGPQFIFQYYREEENGRGNFPPRFSGLQFPNYSSELNVNALELDDSALYLCASSLWGGANVLTFGAGSRLTVL.

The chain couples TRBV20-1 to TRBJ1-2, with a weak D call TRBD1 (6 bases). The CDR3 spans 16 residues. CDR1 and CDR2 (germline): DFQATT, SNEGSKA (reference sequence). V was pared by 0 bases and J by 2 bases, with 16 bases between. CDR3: CSARDPGGRANYGYTF. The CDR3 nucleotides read TGCAGTGCTAGAGACCCCGGGGGCAGGGCCAACTATGGCTACACCTTC.

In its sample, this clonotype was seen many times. The CDR3 protein is CASSLTERYEQYF. DNA for the CDR3: TGTGCCAGCAGTTTGACAGAGCGCTACGAGCAGTACTTC. The chain links TRBV28 to TRBJ2-7; D might be TRBD1 (5 bases). This CDR3 is built from 13 residues. The V gene's germline CDR1 is MDHEN and CDR2 SYDVKM. The germline V and J ends were trimmed by 3 bases and 3 bases, with 9 bases remaining between them.

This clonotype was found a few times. Here the CDR3 reads CASSVLLGSTDTQYF. The CDR3 DNA is TGCGCCAGCAGCGTCCTTCTGGGAAGCACAGATACGCAGTATTTT. The chain is built from TRBV4-1 and TRBJ2-3; D gene ambiguous. CDR1 MGHRA and CDR2 YSYEKL come from the germline V gene. Trimming removed 5 bases at V and 0 bases at J, with 12 bases between. This CDR3 is 15 amino acids long.

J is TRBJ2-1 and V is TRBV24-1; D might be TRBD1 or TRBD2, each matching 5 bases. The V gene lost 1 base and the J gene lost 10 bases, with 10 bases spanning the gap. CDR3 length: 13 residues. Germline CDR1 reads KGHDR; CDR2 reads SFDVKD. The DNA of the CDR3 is TGTGCCACCAGTGATTTTGGGGGTGGGGAGCAGTTCTTC. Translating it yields CATSDFGGGEQFF.

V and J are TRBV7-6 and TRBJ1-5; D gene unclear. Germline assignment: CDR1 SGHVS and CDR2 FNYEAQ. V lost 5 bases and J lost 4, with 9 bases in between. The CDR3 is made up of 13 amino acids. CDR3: CASSPQENQPQHF. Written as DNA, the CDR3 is TGTGCCAGCAGCCCTCAAGAGAATCAGCCCCAGCATTTT.